Given below is one T cell receptor beta chain in context. The antigen is not known. Being one base from a much bigger clone, this may be a read error. CDR1 and CDR2 from the germline V gene are SEHNR and FQNEAQ (reference sequence). This CDR3 region has 15 residues. The V end was cut by 0 bases, the J end by 4 bases, with 9 bases between. What was amplified from RNA transcripts were TCR beta CDR3 regions. HTBI primers were the set used in a first-round RT-PCR of the TCR CDR3. TCRdb re-called the multiplex PCR reads with MiXCR, one entry per CDR3 protein. The profile shows hundreds of thousands of distinct CDR3 sequences, approximately 15% of them singletons. The sample is drawn from a study of T cells in Graves' hyperthyroidism and ophthalmopathy. Findings of the study overall: Expanded thyroid clonotypes (above 0.001) were mostly also found in blood. Ophthalmopathy could be told apart from stable hyperthyroidism with a 13 V-J model.

Patients aged 18 to 65 had newly diagnosed hyperthyroidism that had lasted under 2 months. Sample collection date corresponds to first hyperthyroidism diagnosis, prior to any ophthalmopathy symptoms. The origin of this receptor is a woman aged 25 to 39 with Graves' hyperthyroidism that later progressed to Graves' ophthalmopathy. The chain employs TRBV7-9 and TRBJ2-2; weak D call: TRBD2 (6 bases). Sequencing input: blood. The CDR3 is CASSLAQTSTGELFF. Written as DNA, the CDR3 is TGTGCCAGCAGCTTAGCGCAGACTAGCACCGGGGAGCTGTTTTTT.